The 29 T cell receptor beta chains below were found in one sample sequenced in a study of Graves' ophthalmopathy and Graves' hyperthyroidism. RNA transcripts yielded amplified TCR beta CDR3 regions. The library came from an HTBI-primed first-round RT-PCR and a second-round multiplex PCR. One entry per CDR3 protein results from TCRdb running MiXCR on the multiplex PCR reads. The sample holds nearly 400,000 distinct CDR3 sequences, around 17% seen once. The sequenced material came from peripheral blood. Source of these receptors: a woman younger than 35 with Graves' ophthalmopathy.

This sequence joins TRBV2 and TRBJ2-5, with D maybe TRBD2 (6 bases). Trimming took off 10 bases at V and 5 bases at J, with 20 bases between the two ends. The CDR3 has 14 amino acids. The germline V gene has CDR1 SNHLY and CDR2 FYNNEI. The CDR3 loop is CATPGAAPGETQYF. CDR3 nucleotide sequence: TGTGCCACCCCGGGAGCGGCACCGGGGGAGACCCAGTACTTC.

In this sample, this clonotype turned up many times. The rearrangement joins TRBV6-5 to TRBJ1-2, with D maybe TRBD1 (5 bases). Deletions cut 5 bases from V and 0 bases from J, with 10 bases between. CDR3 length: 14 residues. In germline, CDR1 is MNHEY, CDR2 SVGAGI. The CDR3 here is CASSHDSSNYGYTF. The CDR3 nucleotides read TGTGCCAGCAGTCACGACAGCTCTAACTATGGCTACACCTTC.

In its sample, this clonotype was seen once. In DNA form, the CDR3 reads TGTGCCGCCATAGGGGGGAGTTCCTACGAGCAGTACTTC. Amino acid sequence: CAAIGGSSYEQYF. The rearrangement uses TRBV6-2 or TRBV6-3 and TRBJ2-7; D possibly uses TRBD1 or TRBD2 (6 bases each). The V end was cut by 11 bases, the J end by 1 base, with 15 bases between. The V gene's germline CDR1 is MNHEY and CDR2 SVGEGT. The length of the CDR3 is 13 residues.

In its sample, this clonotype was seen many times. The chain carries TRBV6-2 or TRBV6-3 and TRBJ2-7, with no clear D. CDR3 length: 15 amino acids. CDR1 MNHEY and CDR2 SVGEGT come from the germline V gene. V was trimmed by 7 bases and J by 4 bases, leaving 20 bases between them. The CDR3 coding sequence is TGTGCCAGCACTCCCCTGTCGGAAGTAGGGTACGAGCAGTACTTC. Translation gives CASTPLSEVGYEQYF.

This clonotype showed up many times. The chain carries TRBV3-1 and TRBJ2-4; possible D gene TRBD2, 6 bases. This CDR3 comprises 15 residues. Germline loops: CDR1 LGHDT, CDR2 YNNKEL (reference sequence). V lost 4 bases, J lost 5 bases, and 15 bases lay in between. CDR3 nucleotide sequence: TGTGCCAGCAGCCCTCTCGGAGGGGACCAAAACATTCAGTACTTC. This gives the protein CASSPLGGDQNIQYF.

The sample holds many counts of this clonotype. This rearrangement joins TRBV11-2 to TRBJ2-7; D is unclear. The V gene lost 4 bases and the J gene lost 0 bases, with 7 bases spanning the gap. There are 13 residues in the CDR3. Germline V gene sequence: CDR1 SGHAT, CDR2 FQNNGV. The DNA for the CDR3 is TGTGCCAGCAGCTCTTTCGTCTCCTACGAGCAGTACTTC. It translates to CASSSFVSYEQYF.

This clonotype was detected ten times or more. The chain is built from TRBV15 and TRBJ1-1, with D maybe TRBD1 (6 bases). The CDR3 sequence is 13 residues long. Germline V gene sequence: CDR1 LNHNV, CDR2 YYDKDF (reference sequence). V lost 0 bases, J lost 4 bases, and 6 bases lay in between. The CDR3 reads CATSRDRGTEAFF. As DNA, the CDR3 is TGTGCCACCAGCAGAGACAGGGGCACTGAAGCTTTCTTT.

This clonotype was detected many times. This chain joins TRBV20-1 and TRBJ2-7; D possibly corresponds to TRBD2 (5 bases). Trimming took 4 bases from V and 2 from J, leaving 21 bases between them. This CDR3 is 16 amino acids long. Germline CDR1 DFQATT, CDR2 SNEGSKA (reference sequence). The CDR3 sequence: CSATRRGLRTAYEQYF. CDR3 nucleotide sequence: TGCAGTGCTACCCGTCGAGGGCTCAGGACTGCCTACGAGCAGTACTTC.

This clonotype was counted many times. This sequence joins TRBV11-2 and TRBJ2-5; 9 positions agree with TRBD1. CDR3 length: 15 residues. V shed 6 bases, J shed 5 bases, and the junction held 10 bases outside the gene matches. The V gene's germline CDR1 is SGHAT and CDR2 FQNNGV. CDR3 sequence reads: CASSPRGTGRETQYF. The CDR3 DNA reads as TGTGCCAGCAGTCCCCGAGGGACAGGGCGGGAGACCCAGTACTTC.

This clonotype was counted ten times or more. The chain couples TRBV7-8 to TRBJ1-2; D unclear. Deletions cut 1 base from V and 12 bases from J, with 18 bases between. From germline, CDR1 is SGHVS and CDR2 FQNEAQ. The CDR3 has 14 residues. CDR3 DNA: TGTGCCAGCAGCTTAGTTGGCGGTTTAGGGTTCAACACCTTC. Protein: CASSLVGGLGFNTF.

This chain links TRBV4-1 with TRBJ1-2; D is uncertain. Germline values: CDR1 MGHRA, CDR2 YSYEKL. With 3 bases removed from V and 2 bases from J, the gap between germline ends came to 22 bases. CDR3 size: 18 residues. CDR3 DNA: TGCGCCAGCAGCCATATTATTCCTCGGGGAAACTCCAACTATGGCTACACCTTC. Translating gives CASSHIIPRGNSNYGYTF.

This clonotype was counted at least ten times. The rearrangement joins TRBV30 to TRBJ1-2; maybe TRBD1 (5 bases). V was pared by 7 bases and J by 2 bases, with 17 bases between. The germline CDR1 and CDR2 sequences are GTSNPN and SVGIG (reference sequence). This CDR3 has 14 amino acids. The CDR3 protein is CASSGGLPNYGYTF. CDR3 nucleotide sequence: TGTGCCTCCTCTGGGGGACTACCCAACTATGGCTACACCTTC.

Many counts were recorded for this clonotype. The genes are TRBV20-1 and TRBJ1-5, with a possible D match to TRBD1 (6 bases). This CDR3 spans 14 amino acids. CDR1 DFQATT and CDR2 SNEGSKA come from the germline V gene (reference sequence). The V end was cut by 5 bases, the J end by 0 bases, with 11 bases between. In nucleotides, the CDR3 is TGCAGTGCTGCCAGGGGACATAGCAATCAGCCCCAGCATTTT. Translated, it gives CSAARGHSNQPQHF.

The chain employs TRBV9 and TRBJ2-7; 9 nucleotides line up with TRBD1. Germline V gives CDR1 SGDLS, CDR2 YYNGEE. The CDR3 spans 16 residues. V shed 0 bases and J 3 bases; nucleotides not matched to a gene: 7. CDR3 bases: TGTGCCAGCAGCGTAGGAGGGGGGACAGGGTTCTACGAGCAGTACTTC. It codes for CASSVGGGTGFYEQYF.

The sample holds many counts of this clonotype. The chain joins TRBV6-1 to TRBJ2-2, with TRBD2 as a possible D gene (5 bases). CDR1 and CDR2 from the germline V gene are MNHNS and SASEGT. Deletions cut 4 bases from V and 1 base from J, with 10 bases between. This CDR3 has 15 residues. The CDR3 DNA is TGTGCCAGCAGTGTAGGACTCTTGAACACCGGGGAGCTGTTTTTT. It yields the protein CASSVGLLNTGELFF.

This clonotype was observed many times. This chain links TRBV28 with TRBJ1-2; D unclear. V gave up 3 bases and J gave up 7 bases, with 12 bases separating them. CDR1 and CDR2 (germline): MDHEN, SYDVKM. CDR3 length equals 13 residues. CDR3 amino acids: CASSLVNSAGYTF. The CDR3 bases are TGTGCCAGCAGTTTGGTTAACTCCGCTGGCTACACCTTC.

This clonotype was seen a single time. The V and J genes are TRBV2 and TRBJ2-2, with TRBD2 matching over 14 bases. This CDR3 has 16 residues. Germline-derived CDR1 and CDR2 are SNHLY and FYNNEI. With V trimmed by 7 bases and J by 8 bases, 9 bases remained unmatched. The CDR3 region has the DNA TGTGCCAGCATTACAGTCGGGACTAGCGGGAGAGGGGAGCTGTTTTTT. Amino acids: CASITVGTSGRGELFF.

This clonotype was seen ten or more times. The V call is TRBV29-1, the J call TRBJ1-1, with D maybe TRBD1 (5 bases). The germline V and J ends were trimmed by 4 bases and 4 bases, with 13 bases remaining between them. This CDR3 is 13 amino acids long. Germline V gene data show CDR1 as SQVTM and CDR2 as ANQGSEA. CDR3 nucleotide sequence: TGCAGCGTTGCTTTAAACCAGGGCACTGAAGCTTTCTTT. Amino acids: CSVALNQGTEAFF.

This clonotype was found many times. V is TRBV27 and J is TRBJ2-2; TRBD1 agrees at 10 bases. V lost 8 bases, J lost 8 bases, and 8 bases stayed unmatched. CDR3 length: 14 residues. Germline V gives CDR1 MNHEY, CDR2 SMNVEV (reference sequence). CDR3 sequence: CASGPDRGRGELFF. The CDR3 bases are TGTGCCAGCGGGCCCGACAGGGGGCGGGGGGAGCTGTTTTTT.

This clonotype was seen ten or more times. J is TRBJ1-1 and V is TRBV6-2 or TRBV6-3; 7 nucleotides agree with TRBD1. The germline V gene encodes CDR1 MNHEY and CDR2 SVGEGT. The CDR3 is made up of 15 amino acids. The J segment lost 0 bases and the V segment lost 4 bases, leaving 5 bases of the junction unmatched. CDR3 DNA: TGTGCCAGCAGTTCCGGGACAGTCATGAACACTGAAGCTTTCTTT. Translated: CASSSGTVMNTEAFF.

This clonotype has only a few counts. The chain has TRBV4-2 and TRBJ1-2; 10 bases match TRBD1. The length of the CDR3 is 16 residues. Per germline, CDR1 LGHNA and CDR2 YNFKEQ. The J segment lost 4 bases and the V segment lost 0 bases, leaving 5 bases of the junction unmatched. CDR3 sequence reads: CASSQEGTGEFYGYTF. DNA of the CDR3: TGTGCCAGCAGCCAAGAGGGGACAGGGGAATTCTATGGCTACACCTTC.

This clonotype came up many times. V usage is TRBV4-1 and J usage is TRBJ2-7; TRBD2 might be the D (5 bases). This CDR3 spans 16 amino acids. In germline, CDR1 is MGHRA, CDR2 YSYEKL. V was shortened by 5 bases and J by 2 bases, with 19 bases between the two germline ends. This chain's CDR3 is CASSAPPGGGTYEQYF. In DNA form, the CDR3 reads TGCGCCAGCAGCGCCCCCCCGGGCGGAGGAACCTACGAGCAGTACTTC.

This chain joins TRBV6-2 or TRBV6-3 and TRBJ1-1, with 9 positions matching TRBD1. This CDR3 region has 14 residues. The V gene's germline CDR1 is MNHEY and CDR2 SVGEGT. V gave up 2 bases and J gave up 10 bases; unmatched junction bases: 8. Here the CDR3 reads CASSYPPGQGVAFF. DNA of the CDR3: TGTGCCAGCAGTTACCCCCCGGGACAGGGAGTAGCTTTCTTT.

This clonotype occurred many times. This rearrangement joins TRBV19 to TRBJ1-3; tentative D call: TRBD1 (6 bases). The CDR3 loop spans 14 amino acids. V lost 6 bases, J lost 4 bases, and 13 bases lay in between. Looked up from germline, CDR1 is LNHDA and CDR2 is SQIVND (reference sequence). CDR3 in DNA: TGTGCCAGTAGGAACAGGGTGGCCGGAAACACCATATATTTT. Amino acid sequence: CASRNRVAGNTIYF.

The CDR3 DNA sequence: TGTGCCAGCAGTTTATCTAGCGGGGATCGCGGCGAGCAGTACTTC. Encoded protein: CASSLSSGDRGEQYF. This rearrangement joins TRBV27 to TRBJ2-7, with 8 bases identical to TRBD2. With 0 bases clipped from V and 6 bases from J, the junction kept 7 bases outside the gene matches. Germline loops: CDR1 MNHEY, CDR2 SMNVEV (reference sequence). The CDR3 has 15 residues.

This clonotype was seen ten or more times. The CDR3 nucleotides are TGTGCCAGCTGCCGGGGCAGGGAGTTATACGAGCAGTACTTC. Its protein is CASCRGRELYEQYF. The chain recombines TRBV12-3 or TRBV12-4 with TRBJ2-7, with D perhaps TRBD1 or TRBD2 (5 bases each). Trimming removed 8 bases at V and 4 bases at J, with 18 bases between. The CDR3 covers 14 residues.

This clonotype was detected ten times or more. CDR3 amino acids: CSVEQGVTEAFF. For the CDR3, the DNA is TGCAGCGTTGAACAGGGCGTCACTGAAGCTTTCTTT. V is TRBV29-1 and J is TRBJ1-1, with D possibly TRBD1 on 5 matching bases. V dropped 2 bases and J dropped 4 bases, with 8 bases sitting between them. The CDR3 is 12 residues long. Germline V gene lookup returns CDR1 SQVTM and CDR2 ANQGSEA.

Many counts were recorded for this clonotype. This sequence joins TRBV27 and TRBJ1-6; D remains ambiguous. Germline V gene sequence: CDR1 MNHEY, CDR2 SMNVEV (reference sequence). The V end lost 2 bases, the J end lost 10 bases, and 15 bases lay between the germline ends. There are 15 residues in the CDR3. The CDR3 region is CASSLVRNHGSPLHF. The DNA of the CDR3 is TGTGCCAGCAGTTTAGTGAGGAATCACGGCTCACCCCTCCACTTT.

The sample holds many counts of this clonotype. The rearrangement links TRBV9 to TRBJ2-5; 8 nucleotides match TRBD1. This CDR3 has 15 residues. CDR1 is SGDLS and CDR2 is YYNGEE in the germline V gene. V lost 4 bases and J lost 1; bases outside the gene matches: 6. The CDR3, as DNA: TGTGCCAGCAGCCATATGCAGGGGGCCCAAGAGACCCAGTACTTC. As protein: CASSHMQGAQETQYF.